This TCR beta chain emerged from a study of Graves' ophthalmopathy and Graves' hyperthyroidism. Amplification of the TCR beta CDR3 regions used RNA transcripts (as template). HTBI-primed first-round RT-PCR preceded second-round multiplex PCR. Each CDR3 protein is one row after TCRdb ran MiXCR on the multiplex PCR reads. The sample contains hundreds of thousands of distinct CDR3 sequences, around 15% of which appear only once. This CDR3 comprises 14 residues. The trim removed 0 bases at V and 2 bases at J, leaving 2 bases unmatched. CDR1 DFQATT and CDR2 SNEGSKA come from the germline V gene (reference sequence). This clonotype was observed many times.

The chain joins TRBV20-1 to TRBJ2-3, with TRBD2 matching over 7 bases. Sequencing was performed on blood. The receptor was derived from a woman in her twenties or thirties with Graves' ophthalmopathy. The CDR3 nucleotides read TGCAGTGCTAGAGAACTAGCGTCCACAGATACGCAGTATTTT. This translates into CSARELASTDTQYF.